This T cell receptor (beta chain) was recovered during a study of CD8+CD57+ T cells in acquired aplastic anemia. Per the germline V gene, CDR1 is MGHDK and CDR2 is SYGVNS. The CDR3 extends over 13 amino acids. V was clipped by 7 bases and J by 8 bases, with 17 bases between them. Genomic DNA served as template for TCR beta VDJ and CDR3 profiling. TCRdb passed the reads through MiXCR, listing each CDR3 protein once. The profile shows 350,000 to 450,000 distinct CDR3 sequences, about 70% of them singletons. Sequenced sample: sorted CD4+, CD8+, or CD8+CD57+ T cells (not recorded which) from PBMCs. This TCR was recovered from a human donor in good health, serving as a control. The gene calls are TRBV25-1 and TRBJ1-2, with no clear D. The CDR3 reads CASTDPGQRGYTF. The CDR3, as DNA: TGTGCCAGCACCGATCCGGGTCAAAGGGGCTACACCTTC.